This T cell receptor beta chain was recorded in a study of T cells in pancreatic ductal adenocarcinoma. This CDR3 is 18 amino acids long. The germline V gene encodes CDR1 LGHNT and CDR2 FRNRAP. V lost 5 bases to trimming and J lost 4 bases; unmatched junction nucleotides: 14. Surgery without prior neoadjuvant therapy was the treatment of the selected pancreatic ductal adenocarcinoma patients. Study-level findings and limits: Tumors hold more CD45RO+ effector T cells, which may bias toward lower diversity. Unique clonotypes were 7.5 to 8.5-fold more numerous in blood than in tumor. Mean clonality was roughly 0.1 in tumors and roughly 0.066 in blood, not significantly different.

Data came from immunoSEQ multiplex PCR; TCRdb stores just in-frame clones and leaves some out. Of 8,500 to 9,500 clones listed, about nine tenths are singletons. As to this clone: Its antigen is not identified.

The source of this sequence is a human donor with pancreatic ductal adenocarcinoma. What was sequenced was PBMCs. The chain carries TRBV12-5 and TRBJ2-1, with 10 bases fitting TRBD2. The CDR3 reads CASGPPGTGLADYNEQFF. In nucleotides, the CDR3 is TGTGCTAGTGGTCCACCGGGGACCGGACTAGCGGATTACAATGAGCAGTTCTTC.